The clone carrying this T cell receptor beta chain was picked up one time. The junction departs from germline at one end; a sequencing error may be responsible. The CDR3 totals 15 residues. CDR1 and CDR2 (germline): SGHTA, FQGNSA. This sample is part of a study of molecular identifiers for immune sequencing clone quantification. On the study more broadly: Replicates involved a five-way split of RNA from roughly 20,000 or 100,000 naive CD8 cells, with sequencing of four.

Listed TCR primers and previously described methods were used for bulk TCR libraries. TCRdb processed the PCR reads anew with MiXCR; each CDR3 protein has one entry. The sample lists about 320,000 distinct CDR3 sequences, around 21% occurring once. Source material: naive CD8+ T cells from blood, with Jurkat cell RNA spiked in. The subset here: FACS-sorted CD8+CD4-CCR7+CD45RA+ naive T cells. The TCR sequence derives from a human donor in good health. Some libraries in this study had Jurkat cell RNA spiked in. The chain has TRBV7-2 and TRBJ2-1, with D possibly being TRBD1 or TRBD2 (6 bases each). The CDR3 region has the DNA TGTGCCAGCAGCTTATCCGGGGGCGCATACAGTGAGCAGTTCTTC. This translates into CASSLSGGAYSEQFF.